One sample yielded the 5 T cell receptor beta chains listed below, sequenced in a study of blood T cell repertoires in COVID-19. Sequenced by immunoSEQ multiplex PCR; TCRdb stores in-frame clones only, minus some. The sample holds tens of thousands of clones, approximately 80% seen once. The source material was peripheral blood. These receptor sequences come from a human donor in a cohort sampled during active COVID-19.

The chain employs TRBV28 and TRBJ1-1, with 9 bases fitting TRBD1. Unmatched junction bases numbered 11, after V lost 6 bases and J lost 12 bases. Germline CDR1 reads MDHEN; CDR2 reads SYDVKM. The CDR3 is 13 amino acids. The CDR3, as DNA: TGTGCCAGCAGCGGGGGACAGGGTCGTAAGACTTTCTTT. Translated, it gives CASSGGQGRKTFF.

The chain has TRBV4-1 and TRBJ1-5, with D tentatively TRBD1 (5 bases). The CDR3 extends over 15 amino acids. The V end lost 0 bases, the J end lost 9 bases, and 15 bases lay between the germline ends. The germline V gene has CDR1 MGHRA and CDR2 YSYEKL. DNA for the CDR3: TGCGCCAGCAGCCAAGAGGGGGGGGGATCTCGGCCCCAGCATTTT. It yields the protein CASSQEGGGSRPQHF.

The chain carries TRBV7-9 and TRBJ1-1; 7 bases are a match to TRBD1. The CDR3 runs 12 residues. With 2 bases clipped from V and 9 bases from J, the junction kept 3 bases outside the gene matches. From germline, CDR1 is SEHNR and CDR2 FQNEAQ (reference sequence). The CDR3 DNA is TGTGCCAGCAGCTTAAAACAGGGGAAAGCTTTCTTT. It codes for CASSLKQGKAFF.

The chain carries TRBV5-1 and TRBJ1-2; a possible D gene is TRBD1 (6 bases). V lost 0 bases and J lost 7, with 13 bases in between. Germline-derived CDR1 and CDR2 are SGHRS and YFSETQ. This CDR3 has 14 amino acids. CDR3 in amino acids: CASSLGTGMGGYTF. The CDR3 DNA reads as TGCGCCAGCAGCTTGGGTACAGGGATGGGTGGCTACACCTTC.

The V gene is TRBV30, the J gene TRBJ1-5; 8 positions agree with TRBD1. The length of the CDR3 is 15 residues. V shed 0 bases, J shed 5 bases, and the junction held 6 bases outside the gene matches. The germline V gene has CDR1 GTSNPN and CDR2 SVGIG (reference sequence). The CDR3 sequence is CAWSVVGTGHQPQHF. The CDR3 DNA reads TGTGCCTGGAGTGTTGTCGGGACAGGTCATCAGCCCCAGCATTTT.